This TCR beta chain emerged from a study of blood T cell repertoires in COVID-19. Study in general: In each case, the material was cDNA or gDNA derived from T cells, B-cell-depleted T cells, or PBMCs.

CDR1 is ENHRY, CDR2 SYGVKD, per germline. The CDR3 covers 14 residues. J was trimmed by 10 bases and V by 5 bases; bases with no gene match: 8. In the original analysis: Nucleated cell counts were estimated from reference gene primer amplification. Repertoires were generated with immunoSEQ multiplex PCR, while TCRdb's copy carries only in-frame clones and drops some. The V and J calls and the clone size are those of that table, but D and trimming were determined from the DNA. The table has 130,000 to 150,000 clones, around nine tenths seen once. V gene TRBV10-3 combines with J gene TRBJ1-6; 7 bases line up with TRBD1. The sequenced material came from PBMCs or T cells enriched from blood (not recorded which). The TCR sequence derives from a woman in her thirties with acute COVID-19. CDR3 in amino acids: CAISIQGEESPLHF. CDR3 nucleotide sequence: TGTGCCATCAGTATCCAGGGGGAGGAATCACCCCTCCACTTT.